These 13 T cell receptor beta chains were sequenced from one sample in a study of blood T cell repertoires in COVID-19. This table comes from immunoSEQ multiplex PCR, and its TCRdb copy is limited to in-frame clones, with some not included. The sample yields approximately 180,000 clones, 80% to 90% seen once. The specimen sequenced was PBMCs or T cells enriched from blood (not recorded which). Source of these receptors: a man aged 50-59 years who had recovered from COVID-19.

Here the CDR3 reads CASSFRGLGGYTF. In DNA, the CDR3 is TGTGCCAGCAGCTTCAGGGGGCTGGGTGGCTACACCTTC. The chain couples TRBV5-4 to TRBJ1-2, with 8 bases aligning to TRBD1. The CDR3 is 13 residues long. Unmatched junction bases numbered 4, after V lost 2 bases and J lost 7 bases. The germline V gene has CDR1 SGHNT and CDR2 YYREEE (reference sequence).

This clone came up once. The genes are TRBV5-1 and TRBJ2-5; D remains ambiguous. CDR3 size: 15 residues. V was trimmed by 3 bases and J by 2 bases, leaving 14 bases between them. In germline, CDR1 is SGHRS, CDR2 YFSETQ. CDR3 loop: CASSSRPGKQETQYF. DNA for the CDR3: TGCGCCAGCAGCTCGCGACCAGGAAAGCAAGAGACCCAGTACTTC.

The chain employs TRBV5-1 and TRBJ1-6; TRBD1 aligns across 10 bases. In germline, CDR1 is SGHRS, CDR2 YFSETQ. Trimming cost V 4 bases and J 10 bases; bases outside gene matches: 8. The CDR3 is 15 residues long. CDR3 region: CASSTEGQGRSPLHF. The CDR3 bases are TGCGCCAGCAGCACCGAGGGACAGGGGCGGTCACCCCTCCACTTT.

Only a few counts were recorded for this clone. The chain has TRBV16 and TRBJ1-5; D not certain. The V end lost 1 base, the J end lost 0 bases, and 4 bases lay between the germline ends. This CDR3 region has 14 residues. In germline, CDR1 is KGHSY, CDR2 FQNENV. The CDR3 sequence: CASSQWSSNQPQHF. Here the CDR3 DNA reads TGTGCCAGCAGCCAATGGAGTAGCAATCAGCCCCAGCATTTT. Full variable domain (missing parts from reference TRBV16 and TRBJ1-5): GEEVAQTPKHLVRGEGQKAKLYCAPIKGHSYVFWYQQVLKNEFKFLISFQNENVFDETGMPKERFSAKCLPNSPCSLEIQATKLEDSAVYFCASSQWSSNQPQHFGDGTRLSIL.

The rearrangement uses TRBV18 and TRBJ2-7; 7 nucleotides align to TRBD1. Unmatched junction bases numbered 2, after V lost 4 bases and J lost 2 bases. Germline CDR1 reads KGHSH; CDR2 reads LQKENI. The CDR3 is 13 amino acids. This chain's CDR3 is CASSQGAAYEQYF. The CDR3 bases are TGTGCCAGCTCACAGGGGGCGGCCTACGAGCAGTACTTC.

V usage is TRBV5-1 and J usage is TRBJ1-2, with D tentatively TRBD1 (6 bases). The CDR3 is made up of 15 amino acids. Deletions cut 0 bases from V and 4 bases from J, with 13 bases between. Germline CDR1 and CDR2: SGHRS and YFSETQ. CDR3 sequence reads: CASSLGTAISYGYTF. The CDR3, as DNA: TGCGCCAGCAGCTTGGGGACAGCTATTAGCTATGGCTACACCTTC.

The count of this clone is one. This rearrangement joins TRBV6-5 to TRBJ2-2, with a weak D call TRBD2 (5 bases). CDR3 size: 15 residues. In germline, CDR1 is MNHEY, CDR2 SVGAGI. The ends were cut back, 3 bases at V and 3 bases at J, with 11 bases in the middle. The CDR3 loop reads CASSYLGVDTGELFF. CDR3 bases: TGTGCCAGCAGTTATTTGGGAGTTGACACCGGGGAGCTGTTTTTT.

This chain links TRBV7-9 with TRBJ1-4; D unclear. V was clipped by 1 base and J by 7 bases, with 7 bases between them. The germline gives CDR1 SEHNR, CDR2 FQNEAQ (reference sequence). This CDR3 has 13 residues. CDR3 residues: CASSLGAFEKLFF. CDR3 DNA sequence: TGTGCCAGCAGCTTAGGTGCGTTTGAAAAACTGTTTTTT.

The chain links TRBV4-1 to TRBJ2-3; D remains unclear. CDR1 and CDR2 (germline): MGHRA, YSYEKL. This CDR3 region has 12 residues. The V and J ends lost 0 bases and 7 bases respectively, with 5 bases between them. CDR3 amino acids: CASSQDENTQYF. In DNA, the CDR3 is TGCGCCAGCAGCCAAGATGAGAATACGCAGTATTTT.

This clone was observed a few times. The chain carries TRBV18 and TRBJ1-5, with 11 bases lining up with TRBD1. This CDR3 comprises 16 residues. Germline CDR1 and CDR2: KGHSH and LQKENI. V shed 2 bases and J 1 base; nucleotides not matched to a gene: 1. CDR3: CASSPGTGGSNQPQHF. In DNA form, the CDR3 reads TGTGCCAGCTCACCAGGGACAGGGGGAAGCAATCAGCCCCAGCATTTT.

V and J are TRBV6-6 and TRBJ2-7, with TRBD1 matching over 12 bases. The CDR3 has 15 amino acids. V lost 5 bases, J lost 7 bases, and 9 bases stayed unmatched. Looked up from germline, CDR1 is MNHNY and CDR2 is SVGAGI (reference sequence). The CDR3 sequence: CASSPPGQGAKEQYF. The CDR3 DNA reads as TGTGCCAGCAGTCCTCCGGGACAGGGGGCAAAAGAGCAGTACTTC.

The chain has TRBV19 and TRBJ1-6; weak D call: TRBD1 (6 bases). The ends were cut back, 9 bases at V and 9 bases at J, with 15 bases in the middle. The CDR3 consists of 13 residues. Germline V CDR1 and CDR2: LNHDA, SQIVND (reference sequence). The CDR3 here is CASEGDGGSPLHF. CDR3 bases: TGTGCCAGCGAGGGGGACGGAGGTTCACCCCTCCACTTT. The full variable domain, completed using reference TRBV19 and TRBJ1-6, is DGGITQSPKYLFRKEGQNVTLSCEQNLNHDAMYWYRQDPGQGLRLIYYSQIVNDFQKGDIAEGYSVSREKKESFPLTVTSAQKNPTAFYLCASEGDGGSPLHFGNGTRLTVT.

V is TRBV29-1 and J is TRBJ2-5, with TRBD2 as a possible D gene (5 bases). V lost 4 bases and J 7 bases, leaving 10 bases between the germline ends. This CDR3 is 11 amino acids long. Germline V gene sequence: CDR1 SQVTM, CDR2 ANQGSEA. The CDR3 DNA reads as TGCAGCGTTGCACTAGAGGTGACCCAGTACTTC. This encodes CSVALEVTQYF. The full variable domain, its missing parts supplied by reference TRBV29-1 and TRBJ2-5, is SAVISQKPSRDICQRGTSLTIQCQVDSQVTMMFWYRQQPGQSLTLIATANQGSEATYESGFVIDKFPISRPNLTFSTLTVSNMSPEDSSIYLCSVALEVTQYFGPGTRLLVL.